Sequencing of this T cell receptor (beta chain) was carried out in a study of Tregs in tolerant kidney transplant recipients. Unstimulated regulatory T cells (CD4+CD25+CD127-), CD4+CD25- non-regulatory cells, CD4 and CD8 cells were FACS-sorted from thawed PBMCs. The data were produced by immunoSEQ multiplex PCR, yet TCRdb's version contains in-frame clones alone and is incomplete. Of roughly 69,000 clones in the sample, 98% were seen once. CDR1 is GTSNPN, CDR2 SVGIG, per germline (reference sequence). The CDR3 runs to 13 residues. V shed 0 bases and J shed 12 bases, with 17 bases lying between them. The sample in question was Tregs from blood, obtained before the transplant. The V and J genes are TRBV30 and TRBJ1-2; D uncertain. The receptor comes from a human donor who received a combined kidney and bone marrow transplant. In DNA form, the CDR3 reads TGTGCCTGGAGTGTACGGTTTCAGGTTTTCAACACCTTC. Translation: CAWSVRFQVFNTF. Looking up the rest from reference TRBV30 and TRBJ1-2 gives the full variable domain: SQTIHQWPATLVQPVGSPLSLECTVEGTSNPNLYWYRQAAGRGLQLLFYSVGIGQISSEVPQNLSASRPQDRQFILSSKKLLLSDSGFYLCAWSVRFQVFNTFGSGTRLTVV.